This T cell receptor beta chain was recovered during a study of T cell repertoires in cytomegalovirus infection. About the research overall: Public signatures in TCR beta pointed to CMV infection and matching HLA type.

The V end was cut by 4 bases, the J end by 0 bases, with 3 bases between. The CDR3 runs 11 residues. Germline loops: CDR1 DFQATT, CDR2 SNEGSKA (reference sequence). The sample holds a few counts of this clonotype. Its antigen is unknown. TCRdb analysed the reads with MiXCR anew, one entry per CDR3 protein. The table records more than 85,000 distinct CDR3 sequences, more than 15% of them present only once. General study points: There were carriers of CMV plus the relevant HLA, and cumulative public TCR beta family frequency identified them. Clonotypes of TCR beta that were HLA-C-restricted and CMV-specific dominated the ex vivo response.

Specimen: PBMCs. The chain joins TRBV20-1 to TRBJ1-1, with D hard to call. This sequence was found in a human donor in good health (CMV status not recorded). Some clones in this sample may be carry-over from other donors' samples. CDR3 sequence reads: CSAIMNTEAFF. CDR3 DNA sequence: TGCAGTGCTATCATGAACACTGAAGCTTTCTTT.